Below, one TCR beta chain is given with its context. This sample is drawn from a study of blood T cell repertoires in COVID-19. Study context: The study drew acute and convalescent COVID-19 samples from the United States, Italy and Spain. In each case, the material was cDNA or gDNA derived from T cells, B-cell-depleted T cells, or PBMCs.

Per the study methods: Reference gene primers were amplified, and this amplification served to estimate nucleated cell counts. Measured with immunoSEQ multiplex PCR; TCRdb has only the in-frame clones, and not every one. V and J calls plus clone size are reproduced from that table; the DNA served to infer D and trimming. This table has 90,000 to 120,000 clones, 75% to 90% appearing once. The V gene end was trimmed by 5 bases and the J gene end by 7 bases; junction bases not matched to a gene: 14. Looked up from germline, CDR1 is MGHRA and CDR2 is YSYEKL. CDR3 length equals 17 residues. This TCR was recovered from a man aged 50-60 years with acute or convalescent COVID-19. Sequenced input: peripheral blood. The chain couples TRBV4-1 to TRBJ2-1; 10 bases are a match to TRBD2. The CDR3 region has the DNA TGCGCCAGCAGCGCCCGACTAGCGGGCTTTGGGGGGAATGAGCAGTTCTTC. Its translation: CASSARLAGFGGNEQFF.